The rows below give T cell receptor beta chains drawn from one sample of a study of cytomegalovirus exposure and HLA in healthy donors. Profiling relied on immunoSEQ multiplex PCR, and the TCRdb table lists in-frame clones only, not all of them. This sample carries about 130,000 clones, approximately 69% of them seen once, and the ten largest clones take 6.5% to 8%. Material: PBMCs. The receptors were sampled from a man aged 35 to 55 in good health and CMV-seropositive. Both conserved end residues are part of each CDR3. A D gene is named only where the DNA matches it firmly.

CDR3aa	v_gene	j_gene	len	d_gene
CASSSRSGGTYQETQYF	TRBV7-8	TRBJ2-5	17	TRBD2
CASGGRTDTQYF	TRBV7-2	TRBJ2-3	12	-
CASSPGEGSRIYGYTF	TRBV7-2	TRBJ1-2	16	-
CASSDRGFEKLFF	TRBV6-5	TRBJ1-4	13	TRBD1
CASSETGLEGNEQFF	TRBV6-1	TRBJ2-1	15	-
CAMTRQTYYGYTF	TRBV10-1	TRBJ1-2	13	-
CASSPGGQTGEQYF	TRBV27	TRBJ2-7	14	-
CASSSGQGTDTQYF	TRBV5-1	TRBJ2-3	14	TRBD1
CASIRGEQGVTSYEQYF	TRBV2	TRBJ2-7	17	TRBD1
CASSSMLAGAYNEQFF	TRBV27	TRBJ2-1	16	TRBD2